This entry concerns a single T cell receptor (beta chain). The protocol was immunoSEQ multiplex PCR, while the TCRdb copy is restricted to in-frame clones and leaves out a portion. The data hold some 250,000 clones, with approximately 83% observed a single time. Germline V lookup: CDR1 SGHRS, CDR2 YFSETQ. The ends were cut back, 0 bases at V and 0 bases at J, with 10 bases in the middle. The CDR3 consists of 15 residues. The sample comes from a study of blood T cell repertoires in COVID-19. Sequenced input: peripheral blood. This receptor was taken from a woman aged 30 to 39 who had recovered from COVID-19. This sequence joins TRBV5-1 and TRBJ2-7; D may be TRBD1 (5 bases). The CDR3: CASSLELGLSYEQYF. CDR3 DNA: TGCGCCAGCAGCTTGGAATTGGGGCTCTCCTACGAGCAGTACTTC.